The sequence of this TCR beta chain was determined in a study of Graves' ophthalmopathy and Graves' hyperthyroidism. Study-wide results and limits: Forecasting of ophthalmopathy progression by the model achieved about 71% sensitivity and 72% to 85% specificity.

Hyperthyroidism is called stable when no ophthalmopathy develops within 18 months of follow-up. Hyperthyroidism in these 18- to 65-year-old patients was newly diagnosed, lasting under 2 months. No donor had other autoimmune disease, uncontrolled infection, pregnancy or lactation. This clonotype was seen repeatedly, ten times or more. The antigen is undetermined. The authors amplified TCR beta CDR3 regions from RNA transcripts. The workflow started with a first-round RT-PCR run with HTBI primers and then moved on to a second-round multiplex PCR. Using its own MiXCR run on the multiplex PCR reads, TCRdb lists one record per CDR3 protein. The table lists just over 400,000 distinct CDR3 sequences, around a fifth of them singletons, with 2.5% to 3.5% in the top ten. Sequences were obtained from peripheral blood. The receptor was derived from a woman aged 18 to 35 with stable Graves' hyperthyroidism.

In DNA form, the CDR3 reads TGTGCCAGCAGCCAAGGGCGGGGAGCCTACGAGCAGTACTTC. It codes for CASSQGRGAYEQYF. The rearrangement joins TRBV4-2 to TRBJ2-7; perhaps TRBD2 as D (6 bases). Germline V gene sequence: CDR1 LGHNA, CDR2 YNFKEQ. CDR3 length: 14 amino acids. The ends were cut back, 1 base at V and 2 bases at J, with 9 bases in the middle.